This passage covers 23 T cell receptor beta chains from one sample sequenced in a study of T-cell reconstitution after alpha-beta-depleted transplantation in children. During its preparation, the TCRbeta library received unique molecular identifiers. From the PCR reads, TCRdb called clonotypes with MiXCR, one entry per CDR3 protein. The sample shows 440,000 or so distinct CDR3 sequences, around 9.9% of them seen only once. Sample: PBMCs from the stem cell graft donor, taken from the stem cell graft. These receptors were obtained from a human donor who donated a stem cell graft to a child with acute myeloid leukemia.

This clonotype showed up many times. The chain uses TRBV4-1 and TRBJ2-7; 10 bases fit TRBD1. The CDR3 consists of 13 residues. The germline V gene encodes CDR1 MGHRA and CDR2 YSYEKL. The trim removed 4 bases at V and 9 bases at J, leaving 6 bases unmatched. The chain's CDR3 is CASSLGTGDRQYV. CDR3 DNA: TGCGCCAGCAGCCTCGGGACAGGGGATAGGCAGTACGTC.

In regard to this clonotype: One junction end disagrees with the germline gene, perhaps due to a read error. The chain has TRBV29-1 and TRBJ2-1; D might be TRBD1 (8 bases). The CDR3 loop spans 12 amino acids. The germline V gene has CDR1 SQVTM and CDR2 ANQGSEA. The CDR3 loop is CSVEDPTGGELF. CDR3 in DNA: TGCAGCGTTGAAGATCCTACAGGGGGGGAGCTCTTC.

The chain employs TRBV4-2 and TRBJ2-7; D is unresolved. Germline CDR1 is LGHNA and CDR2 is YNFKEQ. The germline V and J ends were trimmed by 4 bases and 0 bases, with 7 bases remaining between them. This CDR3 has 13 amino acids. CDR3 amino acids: CASSPGDSYEQYV. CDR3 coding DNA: TGTGCCAGCAGCCCTGGGGACTCCTACGAGCAGTACGTC.

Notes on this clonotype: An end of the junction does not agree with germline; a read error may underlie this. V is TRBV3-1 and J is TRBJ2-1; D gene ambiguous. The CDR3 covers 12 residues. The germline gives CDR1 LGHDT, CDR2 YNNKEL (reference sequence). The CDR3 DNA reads TGTGCCAGCAACCAAAATAACAATGAGCAGTTCTTC. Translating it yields CASNQNNNEQFF.

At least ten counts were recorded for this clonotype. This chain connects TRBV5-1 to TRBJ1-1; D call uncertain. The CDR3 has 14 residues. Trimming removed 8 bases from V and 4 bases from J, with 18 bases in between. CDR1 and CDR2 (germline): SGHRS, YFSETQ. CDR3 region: CASTSEGRGTEAFF. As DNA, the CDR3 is TGCGCCAGTACGTCTGAGGGTAGAGGCACTGAAGCTTTCTTT. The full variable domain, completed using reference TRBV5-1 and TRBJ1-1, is KAGVTQTPRYLIKTRGQQVTLSCSPISGHRSVSWYQQTPGQGLQFLFEYFSETQRNKGNFPGRFSGRQFSNSRSEMNVSTLELGDSALYLCASTSEGRGTEAFFGQGTRLTVV.

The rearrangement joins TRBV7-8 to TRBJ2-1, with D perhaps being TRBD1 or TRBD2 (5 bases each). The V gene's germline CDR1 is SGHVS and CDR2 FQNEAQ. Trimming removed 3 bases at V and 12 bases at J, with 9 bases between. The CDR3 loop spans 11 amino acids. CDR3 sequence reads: CASSFTGRQFF. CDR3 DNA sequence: TGTGCCAGCAGCTTTACGGGACGGCAGTTCTTC.

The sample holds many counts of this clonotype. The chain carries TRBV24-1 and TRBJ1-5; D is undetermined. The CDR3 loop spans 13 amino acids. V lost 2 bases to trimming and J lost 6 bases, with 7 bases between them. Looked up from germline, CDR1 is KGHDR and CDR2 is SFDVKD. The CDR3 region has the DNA TGTGCCACCAGTGATTCAGTTGGTCAGCCCCAGCATTTT. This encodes CATSDSVGQPQHF.

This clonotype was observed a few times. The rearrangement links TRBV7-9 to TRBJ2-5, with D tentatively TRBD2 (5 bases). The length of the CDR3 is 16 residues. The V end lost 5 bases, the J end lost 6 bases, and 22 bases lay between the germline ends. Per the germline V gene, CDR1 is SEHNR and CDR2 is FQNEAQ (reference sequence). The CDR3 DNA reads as TGTGCCAGCAGCCATCGACGAGGGTGGGAGCAAAAGACCCAGTACTTC. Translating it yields CASSHRRGWEQKTQYF.

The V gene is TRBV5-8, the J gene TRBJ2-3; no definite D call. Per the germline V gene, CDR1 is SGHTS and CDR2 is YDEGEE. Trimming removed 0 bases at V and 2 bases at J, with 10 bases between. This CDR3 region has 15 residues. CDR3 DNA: TGTGCCAGCAGCTTGGGCTACACCTCCACAGATACGCAGTATTTT. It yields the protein CASSLGYTSTDTQYF.

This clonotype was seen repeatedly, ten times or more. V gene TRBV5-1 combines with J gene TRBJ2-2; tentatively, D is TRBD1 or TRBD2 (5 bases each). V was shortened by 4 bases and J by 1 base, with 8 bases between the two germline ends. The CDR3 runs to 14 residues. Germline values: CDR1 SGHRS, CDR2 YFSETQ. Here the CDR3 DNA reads TGCGCCAGCAGCCAGGGAGAGAACACCGGGGAGCTGTTTTTT. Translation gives CASSQGENTGELFF.

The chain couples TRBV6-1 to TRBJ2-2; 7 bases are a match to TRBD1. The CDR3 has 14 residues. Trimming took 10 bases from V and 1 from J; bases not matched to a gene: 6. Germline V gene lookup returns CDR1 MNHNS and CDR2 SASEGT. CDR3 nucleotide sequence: TGTGCCACCGTAAGACAGGGGAACACCGGGGAGCTGTTTTTT. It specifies CATVRQGNTGELFF.

CDR3 DNA: TGTGCCAGCAGTCAGGGGGGTAGCGGGACAAAAAACAATGAGCAGTTCTTC. It specifies CASSQGGSGTKNNEQFF. V gene TRBV7-2 combines with J gene TRBJ2-1, with D possibly being TRBD2 (8 bases). The CDR3 runs to 17 residues. CDR1 is SGHTA and CDR2 is FQGNSA in the germline V gene. V was trimmed by 6 bases and J by 5 bases, leaving 23 bases between them.

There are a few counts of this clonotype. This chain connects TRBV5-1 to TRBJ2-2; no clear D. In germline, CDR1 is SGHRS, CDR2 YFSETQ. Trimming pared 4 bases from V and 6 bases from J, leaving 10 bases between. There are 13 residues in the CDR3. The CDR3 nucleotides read TGCGCCAGCAGCCAGGACGCCGCCGGGGAGCTGTTTTTT. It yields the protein CASSQDAAGELFF.

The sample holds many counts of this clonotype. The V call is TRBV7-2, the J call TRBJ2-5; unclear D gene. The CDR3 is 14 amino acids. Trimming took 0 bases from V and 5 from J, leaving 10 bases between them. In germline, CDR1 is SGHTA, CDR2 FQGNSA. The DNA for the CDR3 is TGTGCCAGCAGCTTAGCGTTTGGTATCGAGACCCAGTACTTC. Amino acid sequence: CASSLAFGIETQYF. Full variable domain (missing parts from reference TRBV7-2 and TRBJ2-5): GAGVSQSPSNKVTEKGKDVELRCDPISGHTALYWYRQSLGQGLEFLIYFQGNSAPDKSGLPSDRFSAERTGGSVSTLTIQRTQQEDSAVYLCASSLAFGIETQYFGPGTRLLVL.

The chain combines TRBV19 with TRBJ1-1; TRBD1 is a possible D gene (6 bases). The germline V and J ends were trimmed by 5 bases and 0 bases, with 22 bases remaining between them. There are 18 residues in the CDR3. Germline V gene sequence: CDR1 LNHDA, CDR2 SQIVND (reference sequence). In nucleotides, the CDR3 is TGTGCCAGTAGTGGTCGGTTGCGGACAGCTCTCATGAACACTGAAGCTTTCTTT. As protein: CASSGRLRTALMNTEAFF.

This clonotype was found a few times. The CDR3 reads CASSYSRLQGGHSGNTIYF. The CDR3, as DNA: TGTGCCAGCAGTTACTCCCGCCTGCAGGGTGGGCACTCTGGAAACACCATATATTTT. The chain links TRBV6-5 to TRBJ1-3; D might be TRBD1 (5 bases). V lost 0 bases, J lost 0 bases, and 18 bases lay in between. CDR1 MNHEY and CDR2 SVGAGI come from the germline V gene. The CDR3 is made up of 19 amino acids.

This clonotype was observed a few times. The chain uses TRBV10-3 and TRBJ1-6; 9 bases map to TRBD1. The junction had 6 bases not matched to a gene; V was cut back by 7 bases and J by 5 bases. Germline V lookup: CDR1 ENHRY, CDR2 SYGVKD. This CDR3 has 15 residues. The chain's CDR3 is CAINRDRAHNSPLHF. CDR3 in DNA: TGTGCCATCAATCGGGACAGGGCTCATAATTCACCCCTCCACTTT.

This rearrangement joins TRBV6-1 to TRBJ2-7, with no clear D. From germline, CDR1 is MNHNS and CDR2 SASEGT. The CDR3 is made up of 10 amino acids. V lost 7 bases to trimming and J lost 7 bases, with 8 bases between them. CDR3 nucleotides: TGTGCCAGCATGCATGGGGAGCAGTACTTC. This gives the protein CASMHGEQYF.

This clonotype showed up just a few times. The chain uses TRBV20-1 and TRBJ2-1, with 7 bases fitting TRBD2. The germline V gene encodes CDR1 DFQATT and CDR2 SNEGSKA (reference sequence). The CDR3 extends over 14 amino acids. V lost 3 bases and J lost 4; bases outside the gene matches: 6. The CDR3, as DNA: TGCAGTGCTAGCCTTCTAGCGGTATACAATGAGCAGTTCTTC. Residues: CSASLLAVYNEQFF.

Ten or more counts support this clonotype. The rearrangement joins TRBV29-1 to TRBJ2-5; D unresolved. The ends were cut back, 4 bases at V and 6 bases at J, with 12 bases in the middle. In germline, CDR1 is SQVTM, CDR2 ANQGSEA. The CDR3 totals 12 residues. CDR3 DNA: TGCAGCGTTGGTGAACCCGGGCAGACCCAGTACTTC. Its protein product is CSVGEPGQTQYF.

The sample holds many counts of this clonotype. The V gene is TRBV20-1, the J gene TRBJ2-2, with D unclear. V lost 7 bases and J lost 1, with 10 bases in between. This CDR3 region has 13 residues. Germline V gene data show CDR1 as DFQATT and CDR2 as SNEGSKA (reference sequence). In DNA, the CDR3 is TGCAGTGTCGGCCAGCAGAACACCGGGGAGCTGTTTTTT. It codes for CSVGQQNTGELFF.

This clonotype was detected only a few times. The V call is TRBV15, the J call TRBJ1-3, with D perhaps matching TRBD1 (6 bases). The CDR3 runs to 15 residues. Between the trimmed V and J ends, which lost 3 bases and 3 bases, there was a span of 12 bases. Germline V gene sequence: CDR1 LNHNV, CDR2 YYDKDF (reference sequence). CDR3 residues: CATSRSDRLGNTIYF. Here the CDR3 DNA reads TGTGCCACCAGCAGGTCAGACAGGCTTGGAAACACCATATATTTT.

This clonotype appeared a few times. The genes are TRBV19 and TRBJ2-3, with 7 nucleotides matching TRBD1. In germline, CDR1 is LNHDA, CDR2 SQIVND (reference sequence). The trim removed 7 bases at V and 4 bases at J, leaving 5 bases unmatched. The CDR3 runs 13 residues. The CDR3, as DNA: TGTGCCAGTAAGACAGGGATCGCAGATACGCAGTATTTT. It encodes CASKTGIADTQYF.